Described below is a single TCR beta chain sequence and its context. The CDR3 consists of 15 residues. Trimming left V 1 base short and J 1 base short, with 8 bases between. Germline CDR1 and CDR2: LGHDT and YNNKEL (reference sequence). This sample is drawn from a study of control samples from healthy donors and cancer patients. Profiling relied on immunoSEQ multiplex PCR, and the TCRdb table lists in-frame clones only, not all of them. The data show some 89,000 clones, approximately 86% seen once. The sample consisted of blood. This TCR was sampled from a man between 25 and 39 years old in good health. The chain has TRBV3-1 (or the pseudogene TRBV3-2) and TRBJ2-1; D is perhaps TRBD1 or TRBD2 (5 bases each). CDR3 DNA sequence: TGTGCCAGCAGCCAAGCGGGGCGGTCCTACAATGAGCAGTTCTTC. This encodes CASSQAGRSYNEQFF.